A selection of T cell receptor beta chains follows, all from one sample in a study of CD8+CD57+ T cells in acquired aplastic anemia. TCRdb reprocessed the reads with MiXCR, giving one entry per CDR3 protein. The sample records roughly 63,000 distinct CDR3 sequences, roughly half being singletons. Sequencing used sorted CD4+, CD8+, or CD8+CD57+ T cells (not recorded which) from PBMCs. The receptors here all came from a human donor in good health, serving as a control. The CDR3 runs from the conserved cysteine through the conserved F or W. The D gene is left open where the match is weak. Clone size is not always given. Where it is, it says once, few, many or a class for expanded clones.

cdr3_nt	cdr3_aa	v_call	j_call	clone_size	d_call
TGCGCCAGCAGCCCCGGGACTAGCGGGGTGGGAGATACGCAGTATTTT	CASSPGTSGVGDTQYF	TRBV5-1	TRBJ2-3	.	TRBD2
TGTGCCAGCAGCGTGACTAATGAAAAACTGTTTTTT	CASSVTNEKLFF	TRBV7-9	TRBJ1-4	.	.
TGCAGTGCTCTTCTGGAGGACTATGGCTACACCTTC	CSALLEDYGYTF	TRBV20-1	TRBJ1-2	.	.
TGTGCCAGTAGTATAGGAGGGGGGCCGGCTGGCTACACCTTC	CASSIGGGPAGYTF	TRBV19	TRBJ1-2	many	.
TGTGCCAGCAGCGGGACGGGGGTCTCCTACAATGAGCAGTTCTTC	CASSGTGVSYNEQFF	TRBV6-1	TRBJ2-1	.	.
TGTGCCATCAGTGGGGGACAGCTGGAGAGCTACACCTTC	CAISGGQLESYTF	TRBV10-3	TRBJ1-2	.	TRBD1
TGTGCCAGCAGCTTGGGGGGGCGGAACACCATATATTTT	CASSLGGRNTIYF	TRBV7-9	TRBJ1-3	once	.
TGTGCCAGCAGCTTAGCGAGAGTGGGACAGGGGGCGGACTCCTACGAGCAGTACTTC	CASSLARVGQGADSYEQYF	TRBV7-2	TRBJ2-7	few	TRBD1
TGCAGTGCTAGAGAGCAGGGGGGCCCAGAGACCCAGTACTTC	CSAREQGGPETQYF	TRBV20-1	TRBJ2-5	.	.
TGCAGCGTTGAGGGTAGGGGGCGAAACTATGGCTACACCTTC	CSVEGRGRNYGYTF	TRBV29-1	TRBJ1-2	few	TRBD1
TGTGCCATCAGTGAGGGTAGGGGGGCCTACGAGCAGTACTTC	CAISEGRGAYEQYF	TRBV10-3	TRBJ2-7	.	.
TGTGCCATCAGTGAGTCGAGGACTAGCGGGGGACTATACAATGAGCAGTTCTTC	CAISESRTSGGLYNEQFF	TRBV10-3	TRBJ2-1	.	TRBD2
TGCAGCGTCCTAGGACAGGGCTATGGCTACACCTTC	CSVLGQGYGYTF	TRBV29-1	TRBJ1-2	few	TRBD1
TGTGCCACCAGCAGTCACCTCGGGGCCGGACCAGATACGCAGTATTTT	CATSSHLGAGPDTQYF	TRBV15	TRBJ2-3	.	.
TGCGCCAGCAGCTTTGGTGGAGGGACAGATACGCAGTATTTT	CASSFGGGTDTQYF	TRBV7-7	TRBJ2-3	.	.
TGTGCCAGCAGTGGAGGGGGTGGAAGCTACACCTTC	CASSGGGGSYTF	TRBV25-1	TRBJ1-2	.	.
TGTGCCAGCAGTGAATTAGACAGCGGGGGTACCTACGAGCAGTACTTC	CASSELDSGGTYEQYF	TRBV25-1	TRBJ2-7	.	TRBD2
TGTGCCAGCAGTATGGGGGGGGACTTAAAGGCAACTAATGAAAAACTGTTTTTT	CASSMGGDLKATNEKLFF	TRBV27	TRBJ1-4	many	.
TGTGCCAGTAGCCAGGGACAGGGGGGATATTCACCCCTCCACTTT	CASSQGQGGYSPLHF	TRBV19	TRBJ1-6	.	TRBD1
TGTGCCACCAGTGCTCAAACAGGGGGTGAGCAGTTCTTC	CATSAQTGGEQFF	TRBV24-1	TRBJ2-1	.	TRBD1
TGTGCCACCAGCGATCGTCGGGGGCGAGGTAATTCACCCCTCCACTTT	CATSDRRGRGNSPLHF	TRBV15	TRBJ1-6	.	.
TGTGCCATCAGTCAGGGGGCAAGCAATCAGCCCCAGCATTTT	CAISQGASNQPQHF	TRBV10-3	TRBJ1-5	.	TRBD1
TGCGCCAGCAGCCCATCCGGGACAGGGGGCTACACTGAAGCTTTCTTT	CASSPSGTGGYTEAFF	TRBV5-1	TRBJ1-1	many	TRBD1
TGTGCCACCAAATTCGGGACAGGGGATAATTCACCCCTCCACTTT	CATKFGTGDNSPLHF	TRBV15	TRBJ1-6	.	TRBD1
TGCAGTGCTCCGAGGGACTTCGTCTATGGCTACACCTTC	CSAPRDFVYGYTF	TRBV20-1	TRBJ1-2	.	.
TGCGCCAGCAGCCAAGTTCTGGGGGGCTACACCTTC	CASSQVLGGYTF	TRBV7-3	TRBJ1-2	.	.
TGTGCCTGGAGTGGGGGGTGGGGGAACACTGAAGCTTTCTTT	CAWSGGWGNTEAFF	TRBV30	TRBJ1-1	.	.
TGCAGCGTCCGGGACCAACCCAATCAGCCCCAGCATTTT	CSVRDQPNQPQHF	TRBV29-1	TRBJ1-5	.	.
TGTGCCAGCAGTCCCCGGTGGGGACAGGGGGCGGATGGTGGCTACACCTTC	CASSPRWGQGADGGYTF	TRBV27	TRBJ1-2	many	TRBD1
TGTGCCAGCAGCCGAGCGGGAAGAGGCAATGAGCAGTTCTTC	CASSRAGRGNEQFF	TRBV7-3	TRBJ2-1	.	TRBD2
TGTGCCAGCAGCTTAGTGGGGGACGCGCAGTACTTC	CASSLVGDAQYF	TRBV7-8	TRBJ2-7	.	.
TGTGCCAGCAGCTTGTGGGCAGACACTGAAGCTTTCTTT	CASSLWADTEAFF	TRBV5-5	TRBJ1-1	.	.
TGCGCCAGCACGCCCAGGGGCTACACCTTC	CASTPRGYTF	TRBV10-1	TRBJ1-2	.	.
TGTGCCAGCAGCTTAGCAGTGCGGGGGACCAACACTGAAGCTTTCTTT	CASSLAVRGTNTEAFF	TRBV7-9	TRBJ1-1	many	.
TGTGCCAGCACCTTCTCGGGGACTAACTACGAGCAGTACTTC	CASTFSGTNYEQYF	TRBV7-9	TRBJ2-7	once	TRBD2
TGCGCCAGCAGTTCCTTCACAGATACGCAGTATTTT	CASSSFTDTQYF	TRBV10-2	TRBJ2-3	once	.
TGTGCCAGCAGTCAAGGAGGGACTGGGAAGGCTTTCTTT	CASSQGGTGKAFF	TRBV3-1	TRBJ1-1	many	.
TGTGCCAGCAGTGTGATCAATCTCTCTGGGGCCAACGTCCTGACTTTC	CASSVINLSGANVLTF	TRBV25-1	TRBJ2-6	.	.
TGTGCCAGCGCCCCCACAGGGCGGGAGAATAGAGAGACCCAGTACTTC	CASAPTGRENRETQYF	TRBV7-9	TRBJ2-5	many	.
TGTGCCAGCAGTTTAAGTCTAGTATTAGGAGAGACCCAGTACTTC	CASSLSLVLGETQYF	TRBV27	TRBJ2-5	many	.
TGTGCCAGCAGCCAAAGCGTGACCGGGGGATTGCTCTACGGCTACACCTTC	CASSQSVTGGLLYGYTF	TRBV14	TRBJ1-2	.	.
TGTGCCAGCAGCGTAGATCAGGGGGCCTTCGAGCAGTACTTC	CASSVDQGAFEQYF	TRBV9	TRBJ2-7	once	TRBD1
TGTGCCACCCTAGGACTAGGTTCCTACGAGCAGTACTTC	CATLGLGSYEQYF	TRBV2	TRBJ2-7	.	TRBD2
TGTGCCAGCAGCTTCTCCGGGGGGAAAGATACGCAGTATTTT	CASSFSGGKDTQYF	TRBV7-8	TRBJ2-3	.	TRBD2
TGTGCCAGTAGTCCCGGGGCGGGCACTGAAGCTTTCTTT	CASSPGAGTEAFF	TRBV19	TRBJ1-1	.	.
TGTGCCAGCAGCTCTGAACGGGGACAGTCGGAAAAACTGTTTTTT	CASSSERGQSEKLFF	TRBV13	TRBJ1-4	.	TRBD1
.	CAFSESIFGVGTEAFF	TRBV10-3	TRBJ1-1	.	.
TGCGCCAGCAGTGAATACCGGGACAGGGGGTACGAGCAGTACTTC	CASSEYRDRGYEQYF	TRBV24-1	TRBJ2-7	.	TRBD1
TGTGCCACCAGTGCGGGCAGGTTGGTACCGAATGAGCAGTTCTTC	CATSAGRLVPNEQFF	TRBV24-1	TRBJ2-1	.	.
TGTGCCACCAGCAGAGATCGACAGGGGGCGGGCTACGAGCAGTACTTC	CATSRDRQGAGYEQYF	TRBV15	TRBJ2-7	once	TRBD1